These T cell receptor beta chains were read from a single sample in a study of OX40 agonist ivuxolimab in advanced cancers. Data came from immunoSEQ multiplex PCR; TCRdb stores just in-frame clones and leaves some out. This table has more than 40,000 clones, about nine tenths appearing once. The sequenced sample was CD4+ or CD8+ T cells sorted from blood, obtained in a trial of the OX40 agonist ivuxolimab. The receptors derive from an adult with an advanced solid tumor such as melanoma, head and neck, liver or kidney cancer. Each CDR3 is given with its conserved first and last residue. Each record gives: clone size, V gene, D gene, J gene, CDR3 protein, CDR3 DNA. D genes are given only for firm matches. Rows may omit the clone size; those that give it use once, few, many or a size class.

.	TRBV12-5	TRBD1	TRBJ1-1	CASGPGQGNTEAFF	TGTGCTAGTGGCCCCGGACAGGGAAACACTGAAGCTTTCTTT
.	TRBV6-5	.	TRBJ2-2	CASSYGAASNTGELFF	TGTGCCAGCAGTTACGGGGCAGCATCGAACACCGGGGAGCTGTTTTTT
.	TRBV27	.	TRBJ2-3	CASSHRVSNTQYF	TGTGCCAGCAGTCACCGGGTCTCAAATACGCAGTATTTT
.	TRBV9	TRBD2	TRBJ2-7	CASSVAVVAGVGEQYF	TGTGCCAGCAGCGTAGCTGTGGTAGCGGGAGTGGGAGAGCAGTACTTC
.	TRBV6-5	TRBD2	TRBJ2-7	CASSYSSGPSYEQYF	TGTGCCAGCAGTTATTCTAGCGGGCCCTCCTACGAGCAGTACTTC
once	TRBV5-1	.	TRBJ2-3	CASSLSSSTDTQYF	TGCGCCAGCAGCTTGTCTAGCAGCACAGATACGCAGTATTTT
once	TRBV5-1	.	TRBJ1-1	CASSLQPGLNTEAFF	TGCGCCAGCAGCTTGCAGCCAGGCCTGAACACTGAAGCTTTCTTT
.	TRBV18	TRBD2	TRBJ2-3	CASSPGLATDTQYF	TGTGCCAGCTCACCAGGACTAGCAACAGATACGCAGTATTTT
.	TRBV19	.	TRBJ2-3	CASSREQDTTDTQYF	TGTGCCAGTAGTCGCGAACAGGACACCACAGATACGCAGTATTTT
.	TRBV6-5	.	TRBJ1-5	CASRAGHSNQPQHF	TGTGCCAGCAGGGCGGGGCACAGCAATCAGCCCCAGCATTTT
few	TRBV27	.	TRBJ2-7	CASRLKGTGTYEQYF	TGTGCCAGCAGACTAAAAGGGACCGGCACCTACGAGCAGTACTTC
.	TRBV4-3	TRBD2	TRBJ2-7	CASSPSGTSGKYEQYF	TGCGCCAGCAGCCCCTCAGGGACTAGCGGAAAATACGAGCAGTACTTC
.	TRBV28	TRBD1	TRBJ1-5	CASRENRGLTSNQPQHF	TGTGCCAGCAGGGAGAACAGGGGTCTAACTAGCAATCAGCCCCAGCATTTT
.	TRBV19	.	TRBJ1-4	CASSRVMAGPPLGEKLFF	TGTGCCAGTAGTCGAGTTATGGCAGGCCCTCCTTTAGGGGAAAAACTGTTTTTT
.	TRBV7-2	.	TRBJ1-1	CASSLLQRPGGLAFF	TGTGCCAGCAGCTTACTCCAGCGCCCTGGGGGGCTGGCTTTCTTT
.	TRBV10-3	TRBD1	TRBJ2-7	CATRQGTSYEQYF	TGTGCCACCCGACAGGGGACCTCCTACGAGCAGTACTTC
.	TRBV27	TRBD1	TRBJ2-3	CASRDRGADTQYF	TGTGCCAGCAGGGACAGGGGGGCAGATACGCAGTATTTT
medium-sized	TRBV11-3	TRBD2	TRBJ2-2	CASSQGGGTANTGELFF	TGTGCCAGCAGCCAGGGCGGGGGGACTGCGAACACCGGGGAGCTGTTTTTT
few	TRBV6-6	.	TRBJ2-3	CASSYSGLGDTQYF	TGTGCCAGCAGTTACTCAGGCTTGGGGGATACGCAGTATTTT
.	TRBV7-2	.	TRBJ1-2	CASSRIDSYYGYTF	TGTGCCAGCAGCCGAATCGACAGCTACTATGGCTACACCTTC
.	TRBV2	.	TRBJ1-2	CASSATAGIYGYTF	TGTGCCAGCAGTGCAACGGCCGGAATATATGGCTACACCTTC
.	TRBV7-2	.	TRBJ2-6	CASSPTGQSNSGANVLTF	TGTGCCAGCAGCCCAACCGGACAGAGCAACTCTGGGGCCAACGTCCTGACTTTC
.	TRBV2	.	TRBJ2-1	CASRDRDLSYNEQFF	TGTGCCAGCAGGGACCGGGACCTCTCCTACAATGAGCAGTTCTTC
.	TRBV28	TRBD2	TRBJ2-7	CASRGGTSGSEQYF	TGTGCCAGCAGGGGGGGGACTAGCGGGAGCGAGCAGTACTTC
.	TRBV10-3	TRBD1	TRBJ1-2	CAISDPGGQGTYGYTF	TGTGCCATCAGTGACCCGGGGGGACAGGGTACCTATGGCTACACCTTC
.	TRBV15	TRBD2	TRBJ2-5	CATSRGTSANQETQYF	TGTGCCACCAGCAGGGGGACTAGCGCAAACCAAGAGACCCAGTACTTC
.	TRBV27	TRBD2	TRBJ2-7	CASSFSSLAGGRYEQYF	TGTGCCAGCAGTTTCTCGTCACTAGCGGGAGGACGCTACGAGCAGTACTTC
.	TRBV6-1	TRBD2	TRBJ2-7	CASRTSGSHEQYF	TGTGCCAGCAGGACTAGCGGGAGCCACGAGCAGTACTTC
.	TRBV30	.	TRBJ2-1	CAFSPPDYNEQFF	TGTGCCTTCAGCCCGCCCGACTACAATGAGCAGTTCTTC
.	TRBV5-1	.	TRBJ1-4	CASRGTGGTNEKLFF	TGCGCCAGCAGGGGGACCGGCGGAACTAATGAAAAACTGTTTTTT
.	TRBV7-2	.	TRBJ1-2	CASSLGGSGKGYGYTF	TGTGCCAGCAGCTTAGGAGGGTCAGGAAAAGGCTATGGCTACACCTTC
.	TRBV5-4	.	TRBJ2-1	CASSLGGLTYNEQFF	TGTGCCAGCAGCTTGGGTGGACTAACCTACAATGAGCAGTTCTTC
.	TRBV11-3	.	TRBJ1-6	CASSPRGHNSPLHF	TGTGCCAGCAGCCCCAGGGGCCATAATTCACCCCTCCACTTT
.	TRBV7-8	TRBD1	TRBJ1-2	CASSLGQGTYYGYTF	TGTGCCAGCAGCTTAGGACAGGGTACTTACTATGGCTACACCTTC
.	TRBV28	TRBD2	TRBJ2-1	CASSSSSGRAFEQFF	TGTGCCAGCAGTTCTTCTAGCGGGAGGGCCTTTGAGCAGTTCTTC
.	TRBV9	.	TRBJ1-6	CASSVGGYRVGSPLHF	TGTGCCAGCAGCGTAGGGGGGTACAGAGTGGGTTCACCCCTCCACTTT
.	TRBV5-1	TRBD2	TRBJ2-7	CASKIAGSDEQYF	TGCGCCAGCAAGATAGCGGGGAGTGACGAGCAGTACTTC
.	TRBV9	.	TRBJ2-7	CASSPRQETYEQYF	TGTGCCAGCAGCCCCCGACAGGAAACCTACGAGCAGTACTTC
.	TRBV6-5	.	TRBJ2-7	CASSYERGSYEQYF	TGTGCCAGCAGTTATGAGAGGGGTTCCTACGAGCAGTACTTC
.	TRBV4-2	.	TRBJ2-7	CASSQEGQASYEQYF	TGTGCCAGCAGCCAAGAAGGGCAGGCTAGCTACGAGCAGTACTTC
.	TRBV21-1	.	TRBJ2-1	CASSKDGRRRGYNEQFF	TGTGCCAGCAGCAAAGATGGGCGCCGGAGAGGATACAATGAGCAGTTCTTC
.	TRBV7-3	.	TRBJ2-1	CASSLQSEMYNEQFF	TGTGCCAGCAGCTTGCAAAGTGAGATGTACAATGAGCAGTTCTTC
.	TRBV2	TRBD2	TRBJ2-1	CASSGTRGNEQFF	TGTGCCAGCAGTGGGACTAGAGGCAATGAGCAGTTCTTC
.	TRBV19	TRBD1	TRBJ1-1	CASSDNRGSSGFPEAFF	TGTGCCAGTAGTGACAACAGGGGTTCGAGCGGGTTCCCTGAAGCTTTCTTT
.	TRBV19	TRBD1	TRBJ2-7	CASSPTPGGNYEQYF	TGTGCCAGTAGCCCCACCCCAGGGGGCAACTACGAGCAGTACTTC
.	TRBV7-9	TRBD1	TRBJ2-1	CASRKPGGRSYNEQFF	TGTGCCAGCAGAAAACCAGGGGGCAGGTCCTACAATGAGCAGTTCTTC
.	TRBV7-2	TRBD1	TRBJ1-3	CASSSGQGNTIYF	TGTGCCAGCAGCTCGGGACAGGGAAACACCATATATTTT
once	TRBV21-1	.	TRBJ2-2	CASSKGGVGPPTGELFF	TGTGCCAGCAGCAAAGGGGGGGTAGGACCTCCCACCGGGGAGCTGTTTTTT
.	TRBV28	TRBD2	TRBJ2-3	CASSLWFSGGADTQYF	TGTGCCAGCAGTTTATGGTTTAGCGGGGGTGCGGATACGCAGTATTTT
.	TRBV14	.	TRBJ1-2	CASSKEPSYGYTF	TGTGCCAGCAGCAAGGAACCATCCTATGGCTACACCTTC
.	TRBV25-1	.	TRBJ2-1	CASSEPRLGAYNEQFF	TGTGCCAGCAGTGAACCCCGACTAGGAGCGTACAATGAGCAGTTCTTC
.	TRBV4-2	TRBD2	TRBJ2-1	CASSSRTSGAYNEQFF	TGTGCCAGCAGCTCGCGGACTAGCGGGGCCTACAATGAGCAGTTCTTC
.	TRBV2	.	TRBJ2-3	CASSLAFGTDTQYF	TGTGCCAGCAGTTTAGCGTTTGGCACAGATACGCAGTATTTT